The 15 T cell receptor beta chains in this list originate from one sample, sequenced in a study of blood T cells in healthy people across ages. A J-beta primer mix and a sample-barcoded 5' primer were used in a second PCR of about 6 to 12 cycles. Each CDR3 protein is one row after TCRdb ran MiXCR on the 5' RACE reads. The sample lists roughly 860,000 distinct CDR3 sequences, roughly 60% occurring once. Specimen: blood. These TCRs come from a man aged 30-40 years in good health.

This clonotype was seen repeatedly, ten times or more. The V call is TRBV28, the J call TRBJ1-2, with 8 bases aligning to TRBD1. J lost 8 bases, V lost 6 bases, and 5 bases had no gene match. CDR3 length equals 12 residues. Germline loops: CDR1 MDHEN, CDR2 SYDVKM. The CDR3 protein is CASSRQGLGYTF. The DNA of the CDR3 is TGTGCCAGCAGCCGACAGGGGTTGGGCTACACCTTC.

As concerns this clonotype: This may be a read error: a much more frequent sequence differs by one nucleotide. The J gene is TRBJ2-7, the V gene TRBV29-1; D remains unclear. The CDR3 totals 13 residues. Germline V gives CDR1 SQVTM, CDR2 ANQGSEA. V was trimmed by 3 bases and J by 2 bases, leaving 11 bases between them. CDR3 nucleotides: TGCAGCGTTGACCTGGACGGCCCCTACGAGCAGTACTTC. Its protein is CSVDLDGPYEQYF.

This clonotype has a handful of counts. The chain employs TRBV12-3 or TRBV12-4 and TRBJ2-5; a weak D match, TRBD2 (5 bases). V was cut by 7 bases and J by 2 bases, with 8 bases left in between. The CDR3 covers 12 residues. The CDR3 DNA follows: TGTGCCAGCAAAGACTATCAAGAGACCCAGTACTTC. It encodes CASKDYQETQYF.

This clonotype has more than one count but fewer than ten. This sequence joins TRBV6-4 and TRBJ2-1, with a possible D match to TRBD2 (6 bases). CDR1 MRHNA and CDR2 SNTAGT come from the germline V gene. This CDR3 contains 15 residues. The V end was cut by 7 bases, the J end by 7 bases, with 20 bases between. The CDR3 here is CASTAAAGINNEQFF. In DNA form, the CDR3 reads TGTGCCAGCACCGCCGCGGCGGGGATTAATAATGAGCAGTTCTTC.

The rearrangement uses TRBV2 and TRBJ1-2, with D tentatively TRBD1 (5 bases). The ends were cut back, 4 bases at V and 8 bases at J, with 14 bases in the middle. Per the germline V gene, CDR1 is SNHLY and CDR2 is FYNNEI. The CDR3 length is 13 residues. The CDR3 DNA sequence: TGTGCCAGCAGTGGGGCAGACAGCCGGGGCTACACCTTC. Its translation is CASSGADSRGYTF.

The chain has TRBV27 and TRBJ2-5; 8 bases match TRBD1. The end of the DNA fits TRBJ2-7 better, so the J call may be wrong. CDR3 length: 14 amino acids. Germline CDR1 is MNHEY and CDR2 is SMNVEV (reference sequence). The CDR3 sequence is CASTQGTGGYEQYF. CDR3 coding DNA: TGTGCCAGCACCCAGGGAACAGGGGGCTACGAGCAGTACTTC.

This clonotype turned up a few times. The V and J genes are TRBV5-6 and TRBJ2-7, with D possibly being TRBD2 (5 bases). Trimming cost V 0 bases and J 6 bases, with 13 bases left between them. This CDR3 has 14 residues. The germline CDR1 and CDR2 sequences are SGHDT and YYEEEE. Here the CDR3 reads CASSLDMPGSEQYF. The CDR3 DNA reads as TGTGCCAGCAGCTTGGACATGCCGGGGTCCGAGCAGTACTTC.

The chain joins TRBV29-1 to TRBJ2-7, with 7 bases matching TRBD1. The CDR3 is made up of 13 amino acids. Germline V lookup: CDR1 SQVTM, CDR2 ANQGSEA. J gave up 0 bases and V 6 bases, and 5 bases lay outside the gene matches. In DNA, the CDR3 is TGCAGCGTCCAGACAGGGACCTCCTACGAGCAGTACTTC. Translated: CSVQTGTSYEQYF.

In this sample, this clonotype turned up a few times. The chain uses TRBV7-2 and TRBJ1-5; D not certain. The germline V and J ends were trimmed by 1 base and 5 bases, with 3 bases remaining between them. Germline loops: CDR1 SGHTA, CDR2 FQGNSA. This CDR3 contains 12 residues. DNA for the CDR3: TGTGCCAGCAGCTTAGATGATCAGCCCCAGCATTTT. Translating gives CASSLDDQPQHF.

In its sample, this clonotype was seen many times. The genes are TRBV7-2 and TRBJ2-7, with D hard to call. V was shortened by 4 bases and J by 2 bases, with 15 bases between the two germline ends. The CDR3 is made up of 15 amino acids. Germline assignment: CDR1 SGHTA and CDR2 FQGNSA. CDR3 region: CASSSQLTATYEQYF. In DNA, the CDR3 is TGTGCCAGCAGCTCCCAACTCACAGCTACCTACGAGCAGTACTTC.

This clonotype was found a few times. V usage is TRBV29-1 and J usage is TRBJ2-5; D is ambiguous. The closer fit of TRBJ2-7 to the DNA end suggests the J call may be wrong. The CDR3 totals 14 residues. CDR1 and CDR2 (germline): SQVTM, ANQGSEA. The DNA of the CDR3 is TGCAGCGTCCTTGGGGTTAGCTCGACCTACGAGCAGTACTTC. It yields the protein CSVLGVSSTYEQYF.

The chain joins TRBV4-2 to TRBJ1-1; D not resolved. This CDR3 region has 13 residues. Germline V gene data show CDR1 as LGHNA and CDR2 as YNFKEQ. Trimming stripped 0 bases from V and 3 bases from J, with 5 bases between. In DNA, the CDR3 is TGTGCCAGCAGCCAAGAAACAGACACTGAAGCTTTCTTT. It specifies CASSQETDTEAFF.

As regards this clonotype: A junction boundary mismatches the germline segment, possibly from a read error. The chain recombines TRBV28 with TRBJ2-7; D is unresolved. From germline, CDR1 is MDHEN and CDR2 SYDVKM. The CDR3 runs to 13 residues. The CDR3 protein is CACSLARPYEQYF. The CDR3 DNA sequence: TGTGCCTGCAGTTTGGCGCGCCCCTACGAGCAGTACTTC.

The chain is built from TRBV29-1 and TRBJ2-7, with TRBD1 identical over 8 bases. Per germline, CDR1 SQVTM and CDR2 ANQGSEA. V was clipped by 8 bases and J by 5 bases; unmatched bases: 14. The CDR3 is 14 amino acids. CDR3 residues: CSIKPRGPANEQYF. In DNA form, the CDR3 reads TGCAGCATTAAACCCAGGGGGCCGGCAAACGAGCAGTACTTC.

This clonotype was detected only once. This chain uses TRBV6-1 with TRBJ1-6, with D possibly matching TRBD1 (5 bases). V was pared by 6 bases and J by 7 bases, with 22 bases between. The CDR3 extends over 17 amino acids. Germline-derived CDR1 and CDR2 are MNHNS and SASEGT. Here the CDR3 reads CASRPFPGASGNSPLHF. The CDR3 DNA sequence: TGTGCCAGCAGGCCCTTTCCCGGGGCATCGGGAAATTCACCCCTCCACTTT.